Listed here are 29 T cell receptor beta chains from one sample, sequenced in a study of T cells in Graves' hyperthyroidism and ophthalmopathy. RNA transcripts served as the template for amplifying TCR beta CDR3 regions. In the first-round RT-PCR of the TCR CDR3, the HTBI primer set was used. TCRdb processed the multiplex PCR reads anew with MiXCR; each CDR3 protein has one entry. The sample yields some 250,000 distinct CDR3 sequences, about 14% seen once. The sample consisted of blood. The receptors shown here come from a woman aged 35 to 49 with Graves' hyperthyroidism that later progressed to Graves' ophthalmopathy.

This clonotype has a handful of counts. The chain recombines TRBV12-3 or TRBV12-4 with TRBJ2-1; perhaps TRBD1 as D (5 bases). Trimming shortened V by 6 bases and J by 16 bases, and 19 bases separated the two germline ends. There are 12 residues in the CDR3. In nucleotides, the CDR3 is TGTGCCAGCAGCACCGACAGTACCTGCTGTTTCTTC. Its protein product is CASSTDSTCCFF.

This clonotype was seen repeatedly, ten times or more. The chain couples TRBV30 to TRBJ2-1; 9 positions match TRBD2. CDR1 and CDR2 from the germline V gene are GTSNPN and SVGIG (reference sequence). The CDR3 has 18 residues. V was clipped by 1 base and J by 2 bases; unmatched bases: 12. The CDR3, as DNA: TGTGCCTGGAGTGGACTAGCGGCCATCCCACCCCCCTACAATGAGCAGTTCTTC. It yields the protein CAWSGLAAIPPPYNEQFF.

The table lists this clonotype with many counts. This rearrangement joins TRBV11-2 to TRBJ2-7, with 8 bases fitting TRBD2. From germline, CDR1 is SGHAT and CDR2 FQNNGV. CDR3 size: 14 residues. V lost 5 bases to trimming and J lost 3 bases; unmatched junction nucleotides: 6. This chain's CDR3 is CASSKFSGIYEQYF. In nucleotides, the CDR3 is TGTGCCAGCAGCAAATTTAGCGGGATCTACGAGCAGTACTTC.

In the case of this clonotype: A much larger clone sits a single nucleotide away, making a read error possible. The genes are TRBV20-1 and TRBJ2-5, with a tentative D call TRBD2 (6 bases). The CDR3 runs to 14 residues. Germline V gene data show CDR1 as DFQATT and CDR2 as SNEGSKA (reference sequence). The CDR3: CSATFWDSQEAQYF. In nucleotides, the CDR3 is TGCAGTGCCACATTCTGGGACTCCCAAGAGGCCCAGTACTTC.

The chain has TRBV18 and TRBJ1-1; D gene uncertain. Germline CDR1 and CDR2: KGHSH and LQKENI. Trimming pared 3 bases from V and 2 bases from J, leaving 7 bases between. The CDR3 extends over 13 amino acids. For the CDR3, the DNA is TGTGCCAGCTCACCGGGTCATAACACTGAAGCTTTCTTT. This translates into CASSPGHNTEAFF.

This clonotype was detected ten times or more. This CDR3 is CASSLRGWGDTQYF. In DNA, the CDR3 is TGTGCCAGCAGTCTAAGGGGTTGGGGCGATACGCAGTATTTT. This chain links TRBV27 with TRBJ2-3, with D possibly being TRBD1 (5 bases). The CDR3 spans 14 residues. With 5 bases removed from V and 6 bases from J, the gap between germline ends came to 15 bases. The germline gives CDR1 MNHEY, CDR2 SMNVEV (reference sequence).

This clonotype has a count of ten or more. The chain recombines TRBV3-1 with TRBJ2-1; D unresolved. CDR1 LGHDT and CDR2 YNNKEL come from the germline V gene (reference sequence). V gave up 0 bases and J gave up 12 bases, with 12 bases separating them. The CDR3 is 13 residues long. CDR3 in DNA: TGTGCCAGCAGCCAAGATCGTAAGGGCGGGCAGTTCTTC. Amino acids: CASSQDRKGGQFF.

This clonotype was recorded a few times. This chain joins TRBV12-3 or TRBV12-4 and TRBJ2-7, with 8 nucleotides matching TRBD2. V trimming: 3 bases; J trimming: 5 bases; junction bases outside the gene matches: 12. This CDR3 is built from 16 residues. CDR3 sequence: CASSLGLAGQGHEQYF. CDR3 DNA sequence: TGTGCCAGCAGTTTGGGGCTAGCGGGTCAGGGGCACGAGCAGTACTTC.

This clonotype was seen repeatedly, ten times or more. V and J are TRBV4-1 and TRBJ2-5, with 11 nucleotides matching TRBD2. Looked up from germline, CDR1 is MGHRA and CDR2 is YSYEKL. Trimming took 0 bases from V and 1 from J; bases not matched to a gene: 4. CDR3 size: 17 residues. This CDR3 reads CASSQDGTSGSQETQYF. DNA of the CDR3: TGCGCCAGCAGCCAAGATGGTACTAGCGGGAGCCAAGAGACCCAGTACTTC.

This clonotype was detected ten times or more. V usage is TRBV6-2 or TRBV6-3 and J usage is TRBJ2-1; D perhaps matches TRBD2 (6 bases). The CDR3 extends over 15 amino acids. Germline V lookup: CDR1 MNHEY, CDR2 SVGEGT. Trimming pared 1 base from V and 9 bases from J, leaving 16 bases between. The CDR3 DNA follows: TGTGCCAGCAGTTACTTACTAGCCCAATTGGGTGAGCAGTTCTTC. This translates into CASSYLLAQLGEQFF.

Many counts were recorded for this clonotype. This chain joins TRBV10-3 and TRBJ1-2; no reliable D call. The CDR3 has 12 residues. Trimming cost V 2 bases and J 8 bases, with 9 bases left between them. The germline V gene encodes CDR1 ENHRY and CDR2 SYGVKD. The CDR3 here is CAISEPPGGYTF. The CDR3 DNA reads TGTGCCATCAGTGAGCCCCCGGGCGGCTACACCTTC.

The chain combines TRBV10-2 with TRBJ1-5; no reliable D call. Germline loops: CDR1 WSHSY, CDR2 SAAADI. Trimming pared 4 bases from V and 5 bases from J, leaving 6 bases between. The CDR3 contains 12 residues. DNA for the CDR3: TGCGCCAGCAGTGTCTGGGATCAGCCCCAGCATTTT. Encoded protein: CASSVWDQPQHF.

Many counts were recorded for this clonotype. CDR3 amino acids: CASSEATKRETQYF. Here the CDR3 DNA reads TGTGCCAGCAGTGAAGCGACTAAGAGAGAGACCCAGTACTTC. V is TRBV2 and J is TRBJ2-5, with a possible D match to TRBD2 (5 bases). Germline V CDR1 and CDR2: SNHLY, FYNNEI. V lost 0 bases, J lost 4 bases, and 9 bases lay in between. The CDR3 is 14 residues long.

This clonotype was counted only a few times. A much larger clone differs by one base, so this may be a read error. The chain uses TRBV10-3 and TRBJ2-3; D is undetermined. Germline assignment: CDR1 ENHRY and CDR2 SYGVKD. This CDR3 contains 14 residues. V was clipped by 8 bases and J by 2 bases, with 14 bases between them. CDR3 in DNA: TGTGCCATCGCCGCCAGCGAGAACACAGATACGCAGTATTTT. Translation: CAIAASENTDTQYF.

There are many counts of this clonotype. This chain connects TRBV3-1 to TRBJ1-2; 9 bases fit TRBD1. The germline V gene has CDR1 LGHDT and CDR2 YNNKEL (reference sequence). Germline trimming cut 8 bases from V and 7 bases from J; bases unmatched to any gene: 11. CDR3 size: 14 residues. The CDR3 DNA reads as TGTGCCAGCGGTCGCCGGGACAGGGTTTTTGGCTACACCTTC. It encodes CASGRRDRVFGYTF.

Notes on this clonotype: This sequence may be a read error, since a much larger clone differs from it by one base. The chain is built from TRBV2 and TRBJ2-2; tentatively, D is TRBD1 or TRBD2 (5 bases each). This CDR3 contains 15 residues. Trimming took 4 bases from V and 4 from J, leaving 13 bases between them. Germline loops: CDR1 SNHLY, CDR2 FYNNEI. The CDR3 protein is CASSGGPLSTGELFF. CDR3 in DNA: TGTGCCAGCAGTGGGGGACCCCTGAGCACCGGGGAGCTGTTTTTT.

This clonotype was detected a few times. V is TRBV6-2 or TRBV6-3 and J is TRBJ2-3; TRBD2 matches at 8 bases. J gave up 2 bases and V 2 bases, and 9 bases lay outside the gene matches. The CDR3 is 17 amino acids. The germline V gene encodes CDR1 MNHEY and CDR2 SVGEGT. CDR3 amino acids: CASSYRSAGGHTDTQYF. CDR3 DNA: TGTGCCAGCAGTTACCGTTCCGCGGGAGGACACACAGATACGCAGTATTTT.

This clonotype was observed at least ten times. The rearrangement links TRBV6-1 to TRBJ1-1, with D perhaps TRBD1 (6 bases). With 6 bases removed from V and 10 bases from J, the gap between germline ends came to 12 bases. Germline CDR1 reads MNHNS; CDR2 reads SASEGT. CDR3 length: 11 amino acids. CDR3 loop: CASSRGDGAFF. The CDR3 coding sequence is TGTGCCAGCAGCAGGGGCGACGGAGCTTTCTTT.

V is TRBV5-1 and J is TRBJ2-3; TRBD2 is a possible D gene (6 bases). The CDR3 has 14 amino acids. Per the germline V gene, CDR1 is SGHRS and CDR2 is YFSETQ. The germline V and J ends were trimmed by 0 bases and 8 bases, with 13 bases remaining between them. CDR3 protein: CASSLGLDLVTQYF. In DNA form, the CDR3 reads TGCGCCAGCAGCTTGGGACTAGATTTGGTTACGCAGTATTTT.

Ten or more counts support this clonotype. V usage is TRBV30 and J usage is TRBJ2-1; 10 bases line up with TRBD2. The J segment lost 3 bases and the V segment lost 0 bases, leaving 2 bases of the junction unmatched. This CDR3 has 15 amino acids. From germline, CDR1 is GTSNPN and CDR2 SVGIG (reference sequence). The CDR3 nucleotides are TGTGCCTGGAGTGTATCTAGCGGGAGCTACAATGAGCAGTTCTTC. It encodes CAWSVSSGSYNEQFF.

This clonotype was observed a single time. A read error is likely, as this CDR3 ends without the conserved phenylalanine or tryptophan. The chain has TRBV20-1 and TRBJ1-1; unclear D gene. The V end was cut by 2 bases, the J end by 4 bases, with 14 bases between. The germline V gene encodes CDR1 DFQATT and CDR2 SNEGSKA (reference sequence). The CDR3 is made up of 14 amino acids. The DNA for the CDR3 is TGCAGTGCTAGATCCGGTCAGGTGGGCACTGAAGCTTTCCTT. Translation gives CSARSGQVGTEAFL.

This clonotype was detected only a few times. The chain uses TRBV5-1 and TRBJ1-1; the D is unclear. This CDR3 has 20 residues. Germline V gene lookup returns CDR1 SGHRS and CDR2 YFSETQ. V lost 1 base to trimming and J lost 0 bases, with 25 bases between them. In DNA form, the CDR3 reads TGCGCCAGCAGCTTGACAACAGTCCTTCAATACCCTAAAATGAACACTGAAGCTTTCTTT. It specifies CASSLTTVLQYPKMNTEAFF.

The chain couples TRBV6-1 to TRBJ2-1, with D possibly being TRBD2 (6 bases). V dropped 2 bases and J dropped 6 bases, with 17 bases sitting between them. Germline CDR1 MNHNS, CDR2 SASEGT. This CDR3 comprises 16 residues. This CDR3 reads CASSELGRAEGNEQFF. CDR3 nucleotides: TGTGCCAGCAGTGAATTAGGCAGGGCGGAGGGCAATGAGCAGTTCTTC.

The CDR3 DNA follows: TGTGCCAGCCTCCTGGACATGAACTATGGCTACACCTTC. Amino acid sequence: CASLLDMNYGYTF. The chain links TRBV2 to TRBJ1-2, with D possibly matching TRBD1 (5 bases). The germline CDR1 and CDR2 sequences are SNHLY and FYNNEI. The V end lost 8 bases, the J end lost 2 bases, and 12 bases lay between the germline ends. The CDR3 runs 13 residues.

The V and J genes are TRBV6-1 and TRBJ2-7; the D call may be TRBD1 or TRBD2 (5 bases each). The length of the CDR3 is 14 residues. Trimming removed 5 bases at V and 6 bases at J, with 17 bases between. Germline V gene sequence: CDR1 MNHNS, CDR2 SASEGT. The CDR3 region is CASSSHVWDGEQYF. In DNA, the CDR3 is TGTGCCAGCAGTTCCCACGTTTGGGACGGCGAGCAGTACTTC.

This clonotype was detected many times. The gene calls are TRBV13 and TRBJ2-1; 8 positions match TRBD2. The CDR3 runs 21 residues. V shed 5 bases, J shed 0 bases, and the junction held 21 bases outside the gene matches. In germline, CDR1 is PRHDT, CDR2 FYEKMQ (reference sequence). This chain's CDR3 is CASSPGLAGSSGLGSYNEQFF. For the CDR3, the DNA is TGTGCCAGCAGCCCCGGGCTAGCGGGCTCCTCAGGGCTAGGCTCCTACAATGAGCAGTTCTTC.

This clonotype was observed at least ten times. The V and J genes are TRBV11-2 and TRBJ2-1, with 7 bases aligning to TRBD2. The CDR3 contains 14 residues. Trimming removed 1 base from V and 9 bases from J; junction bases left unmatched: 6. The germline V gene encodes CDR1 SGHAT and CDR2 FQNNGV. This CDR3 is CASSLGGTTSEQFF. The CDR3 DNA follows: TGTGCCAGCAGCTTAGGAGGGACTACGAGTGAGCAGTTCTTC.

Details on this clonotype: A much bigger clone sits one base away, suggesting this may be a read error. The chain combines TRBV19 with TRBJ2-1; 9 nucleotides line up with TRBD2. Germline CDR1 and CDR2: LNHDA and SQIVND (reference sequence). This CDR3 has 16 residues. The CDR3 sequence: CANSWSGRTSYNEQFF. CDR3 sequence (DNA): TGTGCCAATAGTTGGAGCGGGAGGACATCCTACAATGAGCAGTTCTTC.

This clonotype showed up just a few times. Written as DNA, the CDR3 is TGTGCCAGTAAAGGCAACTCGGACAGGGACTTTTCCTACAATGAGCAGTTCTTC. It translates to CASKGNSDRDFSYNEQFF. This chain joins TRBV19 and TRBJ2-1, with 8 bases fitting TRBD1. V trimming: 7 bases; J trimming: 1 base; junction bases outside the gene matches: 15. CDR3 size: 18 residues. From germline, CDR1 is LNHDA and CDR2 SQIVND (reference sequence).